Listed below are T cell receptor beta chains from one sample, sequenced in a study of response to subunit inactivated influenza vaccine. TCRdb re-derived calls from the RT-PCR reads in MiXCR, one entry per CDR3 protein. The data contain under 850,000 distinct CDR3 sequences, approximately 17% of them singletons. The sequencing used PBMCs from blood, collected 5 days after vaccination. These TCRs come from a man aged 50 to 59 who received an inactivated influenza vaccine. Both conserved end residues are part of each CDR3. A D gene is named only where the DNA matches it firmly. Part of the rows lack a size; the others show once, few, many or a class for expanded clones.

NA	TRBD1	TRBV10-3	TRBJ2-5	TGTGCCGCCTGGACAGGGGGCGCGGAGACCCAGTACTTC	CAAWTGGAETQYF
many	NA	TRBV7-6	TRBJ2-3	TGTGCCAGCAGCTCACTTAAAACAGATACGCAGTATTTT	CASSSLKTDTQYF
NA	NA	TRBV20-1	TRBJ1-2	TGCAGTGCCGGGGAAACAGGGCGGGAGGACTATGGCTACACCTTC	CSAGETGREDYGYTF
few	TRBD2	TRBV12-3/TRBV12-4	TRBJ2-1	TGTGCCAGCAGTTTAGCGGCCGTTATCAGGACTAGCGGGGGAATGTCCTACAATGAGCAGTTCTTC	CASSLAAVIRTSGGMSYNEQFF
many	TRBD1	TRBV5-1	TRBJ2-5	TGCGCCAGCAGCTTCCAGGGGGAAGAGACCCAGTACTTC	CASSFQGEETQYF
NA	NA	TRBV5-5	TRBJ1-4	TGTGCCAGCAGCTTGTCTGTCTCCGAAAAACTGTTTTTT	CASSLSVSEKLFF
NA	NA	TRBV24-1	TRBJ2-1	TGTGCCACCAGTGGATTTGGAGGGAATAGGTACAATGAGCAGTTCTTC	CATSGFGGNRYNEQFF
NA	TRBD1	TRBV5-1	TRBJ1-6	TGCGCCAGCAGCCAAAGGCCGGGACAGAATAATTCACCCCTCCACTTT	CASSQRPGQNNSPLHF
few	TRBD2	TRBV12-3/TRBV12-4	TRBJ2-1	TGTGCCAGCAGTTCCTGGGCGGGAGCGAACAATGAGCAGTTCTTC	CASSSWAGANNEQFF
NA	NA	TRBV11-2	TRBJ1-1	TGTGCCAGCAGCTACACAAGGGGCACTGAAGCTTTCTTT	CASSYTRGTEAFF
few	TRBD1	TRBV10-3	TRBJ1-5	TGTGCCATCAGTGAGTATGGACAGGGTATGGCCCAGCATTTT	CAISEYGQGMAQHF
NA	NA	TRBV20-1	TRBJ2-7	TGCAGTGCTAGAGATCCTAGCCGAACCTACGAGCAGTACTTC	CSARDPSRTYEQYF
few	NA	TRBV12-3/TRBV12-4	TRBJ1-1	TGTGCCAGCAGTCCCCGGAGGACGGGCACTGAAGCTTTCTTT	CASSPRRTGTEAFF
many	TRBD2	TRBV12-3/TRBV12-4	TRBJ2-5	TGTGCCAGCAGTTCAACTGCTAGCGGGGAGACCCAGTACTTC	CASSSTASGETQYF
NA	TRBD2	TRBV20-1	TRBJ2-7	TGCAGTGCTAGATCGACTGGCGGGAGGACCAAAGCCTACGAGCAGTACTTC	CSARSTGGRTKAYEQYF
few	NA	TRBV20-1	TRBJ2-1	TGCAGTGCTAGAGATTTCCACAGTGACAATGAGCAGTTCTTC	CSARDFHSDNEQFF
many	TRBD1	TRBV4-3	TRBJ2-5	TGCGCCAGCAGCCAGTGGGACAGGGGGCGGGAAAGAGAGACCCAGTACTTC	CASSQWDRGRERETQYF
few	NA	TRBV5-1	TRBJ2-3	TGCGCCAGCAGCTTGAGTGGCTCCGGGGACGCAGATACGCAGTATTTT	CASSLSGSGDADTQYF
NA	TRBD2	TRBV12-3/TRBV12-4	TRBJ2-5	TGTGCCAGCAGTTCTAACCCCGGGACTAGGATGGGAGAGACCCAGTACTTC	CASSSNPGTRMGETQYF
few	TRBD2	TRBV5-1	TRBJ2-7	TGCGCCAGCAGCACTGGGACTATCTCCTACGAGCAGTACTTC	CASSTGTISYEQYF
few	NA	TRBV20-1	TRBJ1-1	TGCAGTGCTAGAGTCACAGGAAGAGACACTGAAGCTTTCTTT	CSARVTGRDTEAFF
many	TRBD1	TRBV28	TRBJ1-4	TGTGCCAGCAGTTCGAACTCAGGGGGGCTGGATGAAAAACTGTTTTTT	CASSSNSGGLDEKLFF
few	TRBD2	TRBV20-1	TRBJ2-1	TGCAGTGCTAGTAATAGCGGGAGGGGTGAGCAGTTCTTC	CSASNSGRGEQFF
few	TRBD1	TRBV6-4	TRBJ2-3	TGTGCCAGGGCAGGGGGCGATGCTAGCGTGAGCACAGATACGCAGTATTTT	CARAGGDASVSTDTQYF
few	NA	TRBV6-5	TRBJ2-7	TGTGCCAGCAGTTACTCGGAGGTCGGGGGCTACGAGCAGTACTTC	CASSYSEVGGYEQYF
NA	TRBD2	TRBV7-2	TRBJ2-3	TGTGCCAGCAGCTCCCCGGGACTAGCGGGACTAAATACGCAGTATTTT	CASSSPGLAGLNTQYF
NA	TRBD1	TRBV10-3	TRBJ2-7	TGTGCCATCAGATCAGGGGGCGCATTGGACGAGCAGTACTTC	CAIRSGGALDEQYF
many	NA	TRBV4-2	TRBJ2-3	TGTGCCAGCAGCCAAGATCCCCAGACAGGCTTGGATACGCAGTATTTT	CASSQDPQTGLDTQYF
many	TRBD1	TRBV4-1	TRBJ2-1	TGCGCCAGCAGCCAAGGGAAGGGGGCTTCCTACAATGAGCAGTTCTTC	CASSQGKGASYNEQFF
NA	TRBD2	TRBV6-1	TRBJ2-3	TGTGCCAGCAGGGCCCTAGCGGGGGATGATACAGATACGCAGTATTTT	CASRALAGDDTDTQYF
NA	TRBD1	TRBV5-1	TRBJ2-1	TGCGCCAGCAGCTACCAGCTTCAGGGGGCAGGGAATGAGCAGTTCTTC	CASSYQLQGAGNEQFF
few	NA	TRBV7-2	TRBJ2-2	TGTGCCAGCAGCTTGACCCCAGTCGGGGAGCTGTTTTTT	CASSLTPVGELFF
few	NA	TRBV12-3/TRBV12-4	TRBJ2-6	TGTGCCAGCAGCCCTATTAGGGGCTCTGGGGCCAACGTCCTGACTTTC	CASSPIRGSGANVLTF
once	TRBD2	TRBV28	TRBJ2-3	TGTGCCAGCAGTTTCTTGCTAGCGGGAACAGATACGCAGTATTTT	CASSFLLAGTDTQYF
NA	NA	TRBV19	TRBJ2-2	TGTGCCAGTAGTATTTGGCCAACGAACACCGGGGAGCTGTTTTTT	CASSIWPTNTGELFF
many	TRBD1	TRBV4-3	TRBJ1-3	TGCGCCAGCAGCCATGGGACAGGGAACGGAAACACCATATATTTT	CASSHGTGNGNTIYF
NA	NA	TRBV29-1	TRBJ2-7	TGCAGCGTCGGGGGACAGTACTCCTCCTACGAGCAGTACTTC	CSVGGQYSSYEQYF
NA	NA	TRBV28	TRBJ2-1	TGTGCCAGCAGTTTTTTGGGGTCAAGGAATGAGCAGTTCTTC	CASSFLGSRNEQFF
few	NA	TRBV19	TRBJ2-7	TGTGCCAGTAGTATAGCCTCAACCTACGAGCAGTACTTC	CASSIASTYEQYF
many	TRBD1	TRBV20-1	TRBJ1-6	TGCAGTGCTAGAGATTCCGGGACAGGTTCCTATAATTCACCCCTCCACTTT	CSARDSGTGSYNSPLHF
few	TRBD1	TRBV29-1	TRBJ2-7	TGCAGCGTTGCACCCCTGACAGGGGGCGAGCAGTACTTC	CSVAPLTGGEQYF
many	NA	TRBV29-1	TRBJ2-3	TGCAGCGTTGGAGGGGAGGCAACAGATACGCAGTATTTT	CSVGGEATDTQYF
NA	NA	TRBV29-1	TRBJ2-3	TGCAGCACCCGGACAGAATCCTCTAGCACAGATACGCAGTATTTT	CSTRTESSSTDTQYF
many	NA	TRBV5-1	TRBJ2-2	TGCGCCAGCCTAGCGACCAACACCGGGGAGCTGTTTTTT	CASLATNTGELFF
few	NA	TRBV20-1	TRBJ1-6	TGCAGTGCCCTCACCTTGAATTCACCCCTCCACTTT	CSALTLNSPLHF
few	NA	TRBV4-2	TRBJ2-5	TGTGCCAGCAGCCAGGCAGGCAAAGAGACCCAGTACTTC	CASSQAGKETQYF
few	NA	TRBV20-1	TRBJ2-3	TGCAGTGCTAGAGATCCCACCAGTAGCACAGATACGCAGTATTTT	CSARDPTSSTDTQYF
NA	NA	TRBV20-1	TRBJ1-3	TGCAGTGCAATAGGGATCGGAAACACCATATATTTT	CSAIGIGNTIYF
NA	NA	TRBV4-3	TRBJ1-4	TGCGCCAGCAGCCAAGTGGGGGGGAATGAAAAACTGTTTTTT	CASSQVGGNEKLFF
NA	NA	TRBV7-9	TRBJ2-2	TGTGCCAGCAGTATTCGGGGGCGAGGTTCATCGGGGGAGCTGTTTTTT	CASSIRGRGSSGELFF
NA	NA	TRBV7-3	TRBJ1-1	TGTGCCAGCAGCTTAACAGGGGGTATCATGAACACTGAAGCTTTCTTT	CASSLTGGIMNTEAFF